This T cell receptor (beta chain) was observed in a study of blood T cells in healthy people across ages. Whole-study context: With template switching, about one barcoded beta molecule was captured per two T cells.

This clonotype came up many times. In germline, CDR1 is SGHRS, CDR2 YFSETQ. The CDR3 has 14 residues. V was pared by 3 bases and J by 4 bases, with 13 bases between. Every sample gave at least 5.5 micrograms of total RNA when it was extracted. Then a second PCR, running roughly 7 to 11 cycles, was carried out with a sample-barcoded 5' primer and a J-beta primer mix. Each CDR3 protein is one row after TCRdb ran MiXCR on the 5' RACE reads. The sample records more than 650,000 distinct CDR3 sequences, roughly 20% being singletons. The chain employs TRBV5-1 and TRBJ1-2, with D perhaps TRBD1 (6 bases). This TCR was sampled from a man aged 65 to 79 in good health. Sequenced input: blood. The DNA of the CDR3 is TGCGCCAGCAGCTCGGATGGGGGCGCCTATGGCTACACCTTC. It translates to CASSSDGGAYGYTF.